Below are 9 T cell receptor beta chains sequenced from a single sample in a study of shared clonotypes between healthy human individuals. Profiling relied on immunoSEQ multiplex PCR, and the TCRdb table lists in-frame clones only, not all of them. The sample shows approximately 2.5 million clones, 85% to 95% of them seen only once. Sample: naive CD4+ T cells sorted from blood. Specified subset: CD45RA+ positively selected. These receptor sequences come from a young man in good health.

The J gene is TRBJ1-6, the V gene TRBV9; D may be TRBD1 (6 bases). CDR1 SGDLS and CDR2 YYNGEE come from the germline V gene. The CDR3 totals 17 residues. Trimming took off 0 bases at V and 4 bases at J, with 14 bases between the two ends. CDR3 sequence reads: CASSVEAGQSYNSPLHF. Here the CDR3 DNA reads TGTGCCAGCAGCGTAGAAGCCGGACAGAGTTATAATTCACCCCTCCACTTT. Supplemented by reference TRBV9 and TRBJ1-6, the full variable domain reads DSGVTQTPKHLITATGQRVTLRCSPRSGDLSVYWYQQSLDQGLQFLIQYYNGEERAKGNILERFSAQQFPDLHSELNLSSLELGDSALYFCASSVEAGQSYNSPLHFGNGTRLTVT.

The rearrangement links TRBV5-1 to TRBJ1-1, with 7 nucleotides matching TRBD1. The J segment lost 1 base and the V segment lost 3 bases, leaving 9 bases of the junction unmatched. The CDR3 runs to 16 residues. In germline, CDR1 is SGHRS, CDR2 YFSETQ. In DNA, the CDR3 is TGCGCCAGCAGCTCACTTTACAGGGGCGGGAACACTGAAGCTTTCTTT. This encodes CASSSLYRGGNTEAFF.

This clone has a single count. This sequence joins TRBV5-1 and TRBJ1-5, with TRBD1 matching 7 bases. From germline, CDR1 is SGHRS and CDR2 YFSETQ. This CDR3 spans 15 amino acids. J gave up 0 bases and V 2 bases, and 2 bases lay outside the gene matches. The CDR3 protein is CASSFQGDSNQPQHF. In DNA, the CDR3 is TGCGCCAGCAGCTTCCAGGGGGATAGCAATCAGCCCCAGCATTTT.

The chain combines TRBV6-1 with TRBJ2-7, with D tentatively TRBD1 (6 bases). Germline V gives CDR1 MNHNS, CDR2 SASEGT. The CDR3 is 12 amino acids. Between the trimmed V and J ends, which lost 6 bases and 10 bases, there was a span of 16 bases. CDR3 nucleotide sequence: TGTGCCAGCAGCGAGACAGGCCTAAAACAGTACTTC. Translating gives CASSETGLKQYF.

The rearrangement uses TRBV6-6 and TRBJ2-3, with 8 bases aligning to TRBD2. V was pared by 1 base and J by 4 bases, with 7 bases of the junction left unmatched. This CDR3 is 16 amino acids long. The germline gives CDR1 MNHNY, CDR2 SVGAGI (reference sequence). Written as DNA, the CDR3 is TGTGCCAGCAGTTACTTTGGCGGGGGGCCATCAGATACGCAGTATTTT. Amino acid sequence: CASSYFGGGPSDTQYF.

CDR3 sequence reads: CASSYRGQGSTDTQYF. DNA of the CDR3: TGTGCCAGCAGTTACAGAGGACAGGGGAGTACAGATACGCAGTATTTT. The chain has TRBV6-5 and TRBJ2-3, with 9 bases fitting TRBD1. This CDR3 region has 16 residues. After removal of 2 bases from V and 3 bases from J, the junction contained 6 bases not matched to a gene. CDR1 MNHEY and CDR2 SVGAGI come from the germline V gene.

This chain links TRBV5-1 with TRBJ2-7; D ambiguous. Germline loops: CDR1 SGHRS, CDR2 YFSETQ. Trimming took 4 bases from V and 9 from J, leaving 11 bases between them. The CDR3 extends over 11 amino acids. CDR3 protein: CASSEDTAQYF. The CDR3 DNA reads as TGCGCCAGCAGCGAAGACACGGCGCAGTACTTC. The whole variable domain, filled in from reference TRBV5-1 and TRBJ2-7, reads KAGVTQTPRYLIKTRGQQVTLSCSPISGHRSVSWYQQTPGQGLQFLFEYFSETQRNKGNFPGRFSGRQFSNSRSEMNVSTLELGDSALYLCASSEDTAQYFGPGTRLTVT.

The CDR3 sequence is CAISEREGLSGNTIYF. The CDR3 DNA reads as TGTGCCATCAGTGAAAGGGAAGGGCTCTCTGGAAACACCATATATTTT. The V gene is TRBV10-3, the J gene TRBJ1-3; D remains unclear. CDR3 length equals 16 residues. Germline V gives CDR1 ENHRY, CDR2 SYGVKD. V shed 3 bases and J shed 0 bases, with 12 bases lying between them.

The genes are TRBV6-1 and TRBJ1-4; D is perhaps TRBD1 (6 bases). This CDR3 has 15 residues. Between the trimmed V and J ends, which lost 3 bases and 4 bases, there was a span of 12 bases. Germline CDR1 reads MNHNS; CDR2 reads SASEGT. The CDR3 here is CASSEYRVVNEKLFF. As DNA, the CDR3 is TGTGCCAGCAGTGAGTACAGGGTGGTTAATGAAAAACTGTTTTTT.